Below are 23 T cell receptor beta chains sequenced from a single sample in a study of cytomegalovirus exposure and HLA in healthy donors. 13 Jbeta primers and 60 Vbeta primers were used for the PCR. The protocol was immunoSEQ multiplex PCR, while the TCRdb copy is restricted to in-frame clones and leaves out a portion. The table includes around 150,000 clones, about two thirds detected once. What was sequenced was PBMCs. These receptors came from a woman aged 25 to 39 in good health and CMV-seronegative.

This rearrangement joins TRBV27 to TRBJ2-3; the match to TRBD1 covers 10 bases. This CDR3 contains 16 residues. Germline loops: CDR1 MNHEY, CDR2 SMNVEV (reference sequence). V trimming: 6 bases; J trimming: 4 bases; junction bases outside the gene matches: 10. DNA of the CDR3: TGTGCCAGCAGCATAGCCGGGACAGGGGTCTCAGATACGCAGTATTTT. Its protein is CASSIAGTGVSDTQYF.

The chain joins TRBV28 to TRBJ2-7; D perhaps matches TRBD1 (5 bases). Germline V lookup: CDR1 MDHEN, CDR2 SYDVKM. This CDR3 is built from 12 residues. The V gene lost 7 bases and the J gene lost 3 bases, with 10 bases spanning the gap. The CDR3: CASNRQGYEQYF. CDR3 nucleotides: TGTGCCAGCAATCGCCAGGGCTACGAGCAGTACTTC.

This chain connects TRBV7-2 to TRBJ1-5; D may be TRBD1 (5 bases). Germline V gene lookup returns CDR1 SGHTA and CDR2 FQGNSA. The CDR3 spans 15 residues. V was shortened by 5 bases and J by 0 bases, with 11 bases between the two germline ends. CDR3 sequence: CASSLEGDSNQPQHF. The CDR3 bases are TGTGCCAGCAGCCTCGAAGGGGATAGCAATCAGCCCCAGCATTTT.

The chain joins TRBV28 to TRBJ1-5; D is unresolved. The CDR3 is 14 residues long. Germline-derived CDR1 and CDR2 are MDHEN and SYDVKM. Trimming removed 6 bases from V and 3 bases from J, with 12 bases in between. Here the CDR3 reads CASSPPGSNQPQHF. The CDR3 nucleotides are TGTGCCAGCAGCCCGCCGGGTTCCAATCAGCCCCAGCATTTT.

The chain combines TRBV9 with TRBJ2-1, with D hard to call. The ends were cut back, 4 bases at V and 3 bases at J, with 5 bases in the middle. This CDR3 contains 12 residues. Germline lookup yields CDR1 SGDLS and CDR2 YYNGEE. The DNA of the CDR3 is TGTGCCAGCAGCCCTAACTACAATGAGCAGTTCTTC. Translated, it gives CASSPNYNEQFF.

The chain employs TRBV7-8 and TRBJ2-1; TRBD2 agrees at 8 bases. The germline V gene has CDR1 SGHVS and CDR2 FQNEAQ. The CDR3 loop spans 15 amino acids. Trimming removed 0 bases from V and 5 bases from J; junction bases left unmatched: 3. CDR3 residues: CASSLAGGRHNEQFF. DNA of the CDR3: TGTGCCAGCAGCTTAGCTGGCGGGAGGCACAATGAGCAGTTCTTC. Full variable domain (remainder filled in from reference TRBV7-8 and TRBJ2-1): GAGVSQSPRYKVAKRGQDVALRCDPISGHVSLFWYQQALGQGPEFLTYFQNEAQLDKSGLPSDRFFAERPEGSVSTLKIQRTQQEDSAVYLCASSLAGGRHNEQFFGPGTRLTVL.

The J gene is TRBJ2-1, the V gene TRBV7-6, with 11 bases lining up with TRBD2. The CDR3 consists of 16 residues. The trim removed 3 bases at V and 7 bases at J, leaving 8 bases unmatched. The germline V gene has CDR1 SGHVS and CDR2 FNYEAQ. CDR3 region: CASSLAGTSGRNEQFF. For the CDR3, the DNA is TGTGCCAGCAGCTTGGCCGGGACTAGCGGTAGAAATGAGCAGTTCTTC.

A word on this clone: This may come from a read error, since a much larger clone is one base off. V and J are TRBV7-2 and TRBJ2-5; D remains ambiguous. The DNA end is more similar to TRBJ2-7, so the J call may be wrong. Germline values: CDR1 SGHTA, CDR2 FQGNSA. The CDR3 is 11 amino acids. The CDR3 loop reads CASSSNYEQYF. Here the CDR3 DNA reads TGTGCCAGCAGCTCGAATTACGAGCAGTACTTC.

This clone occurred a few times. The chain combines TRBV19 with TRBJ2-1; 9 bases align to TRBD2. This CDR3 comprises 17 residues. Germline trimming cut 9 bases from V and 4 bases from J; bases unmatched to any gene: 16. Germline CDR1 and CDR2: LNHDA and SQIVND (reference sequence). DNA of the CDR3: TGTGCCAGCAAGGGGGGATCGGGACTAGCCCTTTACAATGAGCAGTTCTTC. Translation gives CASKGGSGLALYNEQFF.

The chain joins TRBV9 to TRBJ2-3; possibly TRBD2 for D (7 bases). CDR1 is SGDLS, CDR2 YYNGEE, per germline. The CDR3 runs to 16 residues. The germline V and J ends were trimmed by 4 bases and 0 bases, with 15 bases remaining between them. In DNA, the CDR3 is TGTGCCAGCAGCCAGGAGGGGGGGGGAAGCACAGATACGCAGTATTTT. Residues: CASSQEGGGSTDTQYF.

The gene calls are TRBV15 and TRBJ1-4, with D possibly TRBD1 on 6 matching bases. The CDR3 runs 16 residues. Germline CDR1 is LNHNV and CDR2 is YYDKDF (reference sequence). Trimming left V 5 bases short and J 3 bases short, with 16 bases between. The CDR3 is CATSGIAGVSNEKLFF. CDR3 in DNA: TGTGCCACCAGCGGGATAGCAGGGGTTTCTAATGAAAAACTGTTTTTT.

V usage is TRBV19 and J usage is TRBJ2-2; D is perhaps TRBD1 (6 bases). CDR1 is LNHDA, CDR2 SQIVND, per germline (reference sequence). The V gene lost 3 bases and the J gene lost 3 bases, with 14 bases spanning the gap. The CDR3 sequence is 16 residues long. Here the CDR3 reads CASSIPTGGHTGELFF. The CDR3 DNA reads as TGTGCCAGTAGTATCCCGACAGGAGGCCACACCGGGGAGCTGTTTTTT.

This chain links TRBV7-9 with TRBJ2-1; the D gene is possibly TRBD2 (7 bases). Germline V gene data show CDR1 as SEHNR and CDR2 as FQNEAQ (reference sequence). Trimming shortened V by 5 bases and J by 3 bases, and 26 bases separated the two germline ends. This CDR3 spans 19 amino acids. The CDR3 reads CASSPEPLYGGRRYNEQFF. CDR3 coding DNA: TGTGCCAGCAGCCCCGAACCCCTATACGGGGGGCGCCGCTACAATGAGCAGTTCTTC.

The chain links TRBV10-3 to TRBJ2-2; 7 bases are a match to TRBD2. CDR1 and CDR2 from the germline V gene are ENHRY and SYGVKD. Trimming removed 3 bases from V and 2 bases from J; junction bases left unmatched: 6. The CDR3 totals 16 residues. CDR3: CAISEGLEINTGELFF. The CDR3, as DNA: TGTGCCATCAGTGAAGGACTAGAAATAAACACCGGGGAGCTGTTTTTT.

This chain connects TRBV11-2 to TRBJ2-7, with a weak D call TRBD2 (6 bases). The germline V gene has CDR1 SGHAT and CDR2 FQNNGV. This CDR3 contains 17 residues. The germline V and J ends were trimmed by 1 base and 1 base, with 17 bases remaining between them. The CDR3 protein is CASSLGSRLVPSYEQYF. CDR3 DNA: TGTGCCAGCAGCTTAGGGTCCCGACTAGTGCCATCCTACGAGCAGTACTTC.

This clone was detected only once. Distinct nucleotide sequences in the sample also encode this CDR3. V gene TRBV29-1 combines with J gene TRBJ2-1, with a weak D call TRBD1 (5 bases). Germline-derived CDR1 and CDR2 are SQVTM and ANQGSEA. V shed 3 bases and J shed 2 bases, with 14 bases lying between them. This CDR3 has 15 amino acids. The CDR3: CSVEGLPPAYNEQFF. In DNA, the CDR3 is TGCAGCGTTGAGGGGCTCCCACCTGCCTACAATGAGCAGTTCTTC.

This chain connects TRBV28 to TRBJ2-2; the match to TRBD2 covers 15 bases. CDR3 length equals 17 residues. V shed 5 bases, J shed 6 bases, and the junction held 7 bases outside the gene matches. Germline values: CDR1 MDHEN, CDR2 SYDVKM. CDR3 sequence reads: CASSPGLAGGLAGELFF. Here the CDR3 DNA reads TGTGCCAGCAGTCCCGGACTAGCGGGGGGGCTGGCCGGGGAGCTGTTTTTT.

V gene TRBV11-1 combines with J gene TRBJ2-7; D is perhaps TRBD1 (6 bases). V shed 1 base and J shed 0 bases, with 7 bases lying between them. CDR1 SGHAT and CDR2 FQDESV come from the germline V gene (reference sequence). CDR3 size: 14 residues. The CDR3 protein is CASSLEGHSYEQYF. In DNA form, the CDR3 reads TGTGCCAGCAGCTTAGAGGGACACTCCTACGAGCAGTACTTC.

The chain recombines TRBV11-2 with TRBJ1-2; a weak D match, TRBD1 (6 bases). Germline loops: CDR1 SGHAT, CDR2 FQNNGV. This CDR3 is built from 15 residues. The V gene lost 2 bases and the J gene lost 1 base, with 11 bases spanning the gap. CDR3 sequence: CASSLFIQGNYGYTF. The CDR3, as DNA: TGTGCCAGCAGCTTATTCATACAGGGTAACTATGGCTACACCTTC.

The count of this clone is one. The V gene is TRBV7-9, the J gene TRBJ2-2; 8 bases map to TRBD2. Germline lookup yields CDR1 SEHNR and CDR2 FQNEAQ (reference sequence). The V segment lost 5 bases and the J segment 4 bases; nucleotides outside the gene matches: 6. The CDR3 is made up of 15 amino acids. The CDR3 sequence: CASSRERGPTGELFF. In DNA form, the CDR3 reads TGTGCCAGCAGCCGAGAGCGGGGGCCCACCGGGGAGCTGTTTTTT.

CDR3 DNA sequence: TGTGCCAGCGCCCGCTTAGCGGGAATTGGGGATGAGCAGTTCTTC. This codes for CASARLAGIGDEQFF. The chain employs TRBV6-5 and TRBJ2-1; the match to TRBD2 covers 8 bases. The V gene end was trimmed by 8 bases and the J gene end by 8 bases; junction bases not matched to a gene: 14. Germline values: CDR1 MNHEY, CDR2 SVGAGI. The CDR3 runs 15 residues.

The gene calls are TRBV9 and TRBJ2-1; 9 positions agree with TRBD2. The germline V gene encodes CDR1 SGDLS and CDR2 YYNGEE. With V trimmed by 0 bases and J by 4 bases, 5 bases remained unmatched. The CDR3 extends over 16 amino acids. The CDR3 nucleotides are TGTGCCAGCAGCGTAGGGGCTAGCGGGATTTACAATGAGCAGTTCTTC. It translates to CASSVGASGIYNEQFF.

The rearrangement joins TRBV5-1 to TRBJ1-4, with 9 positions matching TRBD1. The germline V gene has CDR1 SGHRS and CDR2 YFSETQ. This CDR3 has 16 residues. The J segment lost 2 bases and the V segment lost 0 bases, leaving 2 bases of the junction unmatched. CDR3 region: CASSLGQGVTNEKLFF. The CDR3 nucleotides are TGCGCCAGCAGCTTGGGACAGGGGGTCACTAATGAAAAACTGTTTTTT.